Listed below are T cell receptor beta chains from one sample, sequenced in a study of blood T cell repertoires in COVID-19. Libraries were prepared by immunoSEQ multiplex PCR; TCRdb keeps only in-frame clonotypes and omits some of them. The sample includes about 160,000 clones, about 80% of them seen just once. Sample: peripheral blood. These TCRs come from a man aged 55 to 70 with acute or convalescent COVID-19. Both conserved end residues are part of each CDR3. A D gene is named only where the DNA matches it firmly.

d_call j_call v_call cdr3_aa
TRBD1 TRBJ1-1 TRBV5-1 CASSPRTGDTEAFF
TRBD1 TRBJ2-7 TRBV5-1 CASTHLDRSYEQYF
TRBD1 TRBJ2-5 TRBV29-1 CSVRDRAQETQYF
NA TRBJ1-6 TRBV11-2 CASSLGSGGGGSALHF
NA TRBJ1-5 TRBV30 CAWSVGLQPQHF
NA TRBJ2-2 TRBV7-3 CASSLQGQSTGELFF
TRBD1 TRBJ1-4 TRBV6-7 CASSYLTGPAEKLFF
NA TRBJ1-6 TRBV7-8 CASSLASQVGRGNSPLHF
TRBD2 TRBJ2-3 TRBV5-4 CASSLLVAGTTDTQYF
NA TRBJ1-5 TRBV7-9 CASSLVKPRLSNQPQHF
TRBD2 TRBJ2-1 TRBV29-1 CSVEAGGRWFF
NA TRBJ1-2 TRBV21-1 CASTKARSSYTF
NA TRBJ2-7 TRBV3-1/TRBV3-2 CASSQEGRGARSSYEQYF
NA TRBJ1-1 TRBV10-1 CASSNRVNTEAFF
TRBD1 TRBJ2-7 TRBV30 CAWIPGQGLVEQYF
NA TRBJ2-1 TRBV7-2 CASSLSVGGRNEQFF
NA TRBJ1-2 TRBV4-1 CASSQGVRGYGYTF